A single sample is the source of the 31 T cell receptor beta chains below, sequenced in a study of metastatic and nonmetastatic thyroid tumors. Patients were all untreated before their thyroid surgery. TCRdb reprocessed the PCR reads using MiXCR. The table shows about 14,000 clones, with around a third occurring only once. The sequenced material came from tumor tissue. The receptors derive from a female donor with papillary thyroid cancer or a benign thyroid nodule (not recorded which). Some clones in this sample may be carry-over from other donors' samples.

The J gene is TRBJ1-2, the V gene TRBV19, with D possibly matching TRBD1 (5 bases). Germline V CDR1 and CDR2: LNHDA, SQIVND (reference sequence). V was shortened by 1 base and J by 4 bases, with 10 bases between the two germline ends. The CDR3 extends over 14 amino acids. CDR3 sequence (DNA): TGTGCCAGTAGTATAGCTGGGGCGAGCTATGGCTACACCTTC. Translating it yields CASSIAGASYGYTF.

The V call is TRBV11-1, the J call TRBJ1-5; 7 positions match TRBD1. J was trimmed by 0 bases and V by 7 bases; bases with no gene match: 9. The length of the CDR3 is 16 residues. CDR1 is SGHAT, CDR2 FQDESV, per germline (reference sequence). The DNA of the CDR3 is TGTGCCAGCATCTCCTTGACAGGGAGTAGCAATCAGCCCCAGCATTTT. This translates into CASISLTGSSNQPQHF.

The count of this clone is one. The CDR3 is CASSQESHTGELFF. CDR3 DNA: TGTGCCAGCAGCCAAGAATCGCACACCGGGGAGCTGTTTTTT. The chain couples TRBV3-1 to TRBJ2-2, with unresolved D. Germline V lookup: CDR1 LGHDT, CDR2 YNNKEL (reference sequence). The CDR3 loop spans 14 amino acids. Trimming took 0 bases from V and 3 from J, leaving 5 bases between them.

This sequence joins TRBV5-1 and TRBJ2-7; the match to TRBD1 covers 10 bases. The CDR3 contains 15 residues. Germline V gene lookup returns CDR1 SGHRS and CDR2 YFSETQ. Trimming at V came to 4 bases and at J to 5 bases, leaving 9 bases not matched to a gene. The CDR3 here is CASSSGQGGVNEQYF. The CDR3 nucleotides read TGCGCCAGCAGCAGCGGACAGGGGGGTGTCAACGAGCAGTACTTC.

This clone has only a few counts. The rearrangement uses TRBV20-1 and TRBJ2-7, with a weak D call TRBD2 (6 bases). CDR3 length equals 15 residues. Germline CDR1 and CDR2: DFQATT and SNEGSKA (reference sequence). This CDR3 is CSAKDLREIPYEQYF. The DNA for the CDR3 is TGCAGCGCCAAAGATCTACGGGAGATTCCCTACGAGCAGTACTTC.

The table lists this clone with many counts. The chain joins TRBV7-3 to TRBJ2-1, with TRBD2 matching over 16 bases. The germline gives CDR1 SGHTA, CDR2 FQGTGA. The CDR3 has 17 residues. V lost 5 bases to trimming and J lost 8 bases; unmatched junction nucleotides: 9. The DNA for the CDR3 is TGTGCCAGCAGCCCCGGGACTAGCGGGAGGGCCGAGTATGAGCAGTTCTTC. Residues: CASSPGTSGRAEYEQFF.

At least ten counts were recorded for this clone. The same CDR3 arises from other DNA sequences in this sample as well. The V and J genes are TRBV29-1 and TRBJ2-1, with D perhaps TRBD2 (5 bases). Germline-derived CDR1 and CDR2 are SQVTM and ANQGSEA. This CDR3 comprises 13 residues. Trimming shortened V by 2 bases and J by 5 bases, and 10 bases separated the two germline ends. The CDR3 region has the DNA TGCAGCGTTGAACGGGATAGGGACAATGAGCAGTTCTTC. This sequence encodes CSVERDRDNEQFF.

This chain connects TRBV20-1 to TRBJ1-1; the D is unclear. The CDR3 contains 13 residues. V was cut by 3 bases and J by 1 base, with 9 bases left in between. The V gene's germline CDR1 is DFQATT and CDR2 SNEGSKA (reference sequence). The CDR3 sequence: CSARPAANTEAFF. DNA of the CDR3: TGCAGTGCTAGGCCGGCCGCGAACACTGAAGCTTTCTTT.

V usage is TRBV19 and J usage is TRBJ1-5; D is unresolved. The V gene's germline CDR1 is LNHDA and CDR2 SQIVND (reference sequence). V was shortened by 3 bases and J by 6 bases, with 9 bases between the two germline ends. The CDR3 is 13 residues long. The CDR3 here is CASSMAIIQPQHF. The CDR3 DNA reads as TGTGCCAGTAGTATGGCTATCATTCAGCCCCAGCATTTT.

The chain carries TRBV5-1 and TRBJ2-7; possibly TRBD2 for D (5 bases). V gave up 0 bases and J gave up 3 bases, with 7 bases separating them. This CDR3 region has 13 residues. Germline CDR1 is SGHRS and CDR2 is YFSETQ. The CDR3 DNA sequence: TGCGCCAGCAGCTTGGCGAGGGACTACGAGCAGTACTTC. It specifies CASSLARDYEQYF.

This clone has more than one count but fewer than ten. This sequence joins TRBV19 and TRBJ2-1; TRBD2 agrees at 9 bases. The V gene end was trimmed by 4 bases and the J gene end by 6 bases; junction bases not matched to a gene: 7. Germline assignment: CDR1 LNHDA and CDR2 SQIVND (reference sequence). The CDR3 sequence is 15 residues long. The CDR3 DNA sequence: TGTGCCAGTAGTACAATAGCGGGAGAGACCAATGAGCAGTTCTTC. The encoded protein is CASSTIAGETNEQFF.

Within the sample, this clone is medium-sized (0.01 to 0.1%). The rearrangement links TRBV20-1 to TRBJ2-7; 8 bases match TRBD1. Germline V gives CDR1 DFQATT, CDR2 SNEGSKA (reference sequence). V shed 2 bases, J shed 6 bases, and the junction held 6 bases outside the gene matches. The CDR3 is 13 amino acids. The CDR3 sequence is CSARLQGTGEQYF. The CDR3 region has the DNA TGCAGTGCTAGACTACAGGGGACAGGCGAGCAGTACTTC.

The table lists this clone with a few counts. CDR3 sequence: CASRLRGTLYGYTF. In DNA form, the CDR3 reads TGTGCCAGCAGACTACGGGGGACGCTCTATGGCTACACCTTC. V gene TRBV12-3 or TRBV12-4 combines with J gene TRBJ1-2, with D perhaps matching TRBD1 (5 bases). CDR3 length: 14 amino acids. V lost 6 bases and J lost 4, with 15 bases in between.

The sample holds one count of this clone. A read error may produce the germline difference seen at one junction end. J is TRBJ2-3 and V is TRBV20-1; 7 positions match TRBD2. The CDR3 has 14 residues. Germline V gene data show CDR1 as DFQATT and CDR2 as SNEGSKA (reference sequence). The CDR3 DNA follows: TGCAGTGCTAGACGGGAGGTTTGCACATATACGCAGTATTTT. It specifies CSARREVCTYTQYF.

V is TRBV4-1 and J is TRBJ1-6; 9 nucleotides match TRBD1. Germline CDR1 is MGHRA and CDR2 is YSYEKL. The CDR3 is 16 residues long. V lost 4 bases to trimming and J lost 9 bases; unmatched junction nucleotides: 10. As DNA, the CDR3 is TGCGCCAGCAGCCCCTGGGACAGGGTTCTGCTTTCACCCCTCCACTTT. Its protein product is CASSPWDRVLLSPLHF.

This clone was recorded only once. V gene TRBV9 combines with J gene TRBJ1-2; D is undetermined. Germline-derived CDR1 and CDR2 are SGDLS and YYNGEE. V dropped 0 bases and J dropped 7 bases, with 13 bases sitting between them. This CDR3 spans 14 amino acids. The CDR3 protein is CASSVVEGSGGYTF. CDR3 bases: TGTGCCAGCAGCGTAGTTGAAGGGTCTGGTGGCTACACCTTC.

The CDR3 sequence: CAWSKRQGVNYGYTF. The CDR3 nucleotides are TGTGCCTGGAGTAAGCGACAGGGGGTGAACTATGGCTACACCTTC. This chain uses TRBV30 with TRBJ1-2; 9 nucleotides match TRBD1. Per germline, CDR1 GTSNPN and CDR2 SVGIG (reference sequence). The CDR3 contains 15 residues. After removal of 2 bases from V and 2 bases from J, the junction contained 6 bases not matched to a gene. Full variable domain (rest looked up from reference TRBV30 and TRBJ1-2): SQTIHQWPATLVQPVGSPLSLECTVEGTSNPNLYWYRQAAGRGLQLLFYSVGIGQISSEVPQNLSASRPQDRQFILSSKKLLLSDSGFYLCAWSKRQGVNYGYTFGSGTRLTVV.

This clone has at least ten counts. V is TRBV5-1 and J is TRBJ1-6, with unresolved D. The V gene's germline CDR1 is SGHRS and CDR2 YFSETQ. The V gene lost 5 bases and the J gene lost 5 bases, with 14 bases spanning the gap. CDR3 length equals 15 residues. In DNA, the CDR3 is TGCGCCAGCAGGGAGAGGTCCGCCAATAATTCACCCCTCCACTTT. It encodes CASRERSANNSPLHF. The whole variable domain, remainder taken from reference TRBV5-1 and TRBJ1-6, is KAGVTQTPRYLIKTRGQQVTLSCSPISGHRSVSWYQQTPGQGLQFLFEYFSETQRNKGNFPGRFSGRQFSNSRSEMNVSTLELGDSALYLCASRERSANNSPLHFGNGTRLTVT.

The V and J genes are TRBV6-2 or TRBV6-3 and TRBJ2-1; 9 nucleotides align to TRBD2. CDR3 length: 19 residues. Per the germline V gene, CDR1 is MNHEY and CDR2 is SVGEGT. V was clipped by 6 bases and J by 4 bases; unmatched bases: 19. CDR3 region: CASRSSVFAGGNRYNEQFF. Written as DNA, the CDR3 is TGTGCCAGCAGAAGTTCCGTTTTCGCGGGAGGGAATCGGTACAATGAGCAGTTCTTC.

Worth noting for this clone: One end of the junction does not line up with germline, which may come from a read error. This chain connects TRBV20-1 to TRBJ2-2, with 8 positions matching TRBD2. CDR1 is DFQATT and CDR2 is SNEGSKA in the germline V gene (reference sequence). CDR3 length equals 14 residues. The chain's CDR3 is CSAPGLASTRVAVF. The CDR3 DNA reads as TGCAGTGCCCCCGGACTAGCATCTACCCGGGTAGCTGTTTTT.

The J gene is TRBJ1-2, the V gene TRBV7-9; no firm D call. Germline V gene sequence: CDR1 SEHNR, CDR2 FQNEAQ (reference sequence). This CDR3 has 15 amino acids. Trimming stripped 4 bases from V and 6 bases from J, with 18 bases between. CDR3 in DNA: TGTGCCAGCAGCTCCCCGCATCTTACAGTGGATGGCTACACCTTC. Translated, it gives CASSSPHLTVDGYTF.

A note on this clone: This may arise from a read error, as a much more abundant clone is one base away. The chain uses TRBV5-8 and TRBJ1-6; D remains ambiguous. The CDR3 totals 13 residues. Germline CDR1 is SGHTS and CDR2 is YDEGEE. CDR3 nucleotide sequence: TGTGCCATCAGCCTGGACGGGAATTCACCCCTCCACTTT. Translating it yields CAISLDGNSPLHF.

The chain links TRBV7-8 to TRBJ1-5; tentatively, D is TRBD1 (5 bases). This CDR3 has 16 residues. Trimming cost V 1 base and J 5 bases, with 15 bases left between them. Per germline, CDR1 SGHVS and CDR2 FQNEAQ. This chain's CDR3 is CASSLGYLDSDQPQHF. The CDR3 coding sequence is TGTGCCAGCAGCTTAGGGTATCTAGACAGCGATCAGCCCCAGCATTTT.

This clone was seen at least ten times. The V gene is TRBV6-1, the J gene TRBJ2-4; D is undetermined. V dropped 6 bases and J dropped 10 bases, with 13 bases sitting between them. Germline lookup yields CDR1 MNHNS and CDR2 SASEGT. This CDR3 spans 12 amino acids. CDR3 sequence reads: CASSVDTAIQYF. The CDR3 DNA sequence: TGTGCCAGCAGCGTCGACACGGCGATTCAGTACTTC.

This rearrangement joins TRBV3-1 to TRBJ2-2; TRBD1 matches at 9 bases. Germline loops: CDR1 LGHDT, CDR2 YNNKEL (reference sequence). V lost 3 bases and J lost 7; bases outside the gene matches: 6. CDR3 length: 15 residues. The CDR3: CASSHHGTGSGELFF. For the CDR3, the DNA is TGTGCCAGCAGCCACCATGGGACAGGGAGCGGGGAGCTGTTTTTT.

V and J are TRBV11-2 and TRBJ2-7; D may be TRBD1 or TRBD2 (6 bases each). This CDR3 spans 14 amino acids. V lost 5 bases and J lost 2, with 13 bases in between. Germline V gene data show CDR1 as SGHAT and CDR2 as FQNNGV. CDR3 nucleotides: TGTGCCAGCAGCCCTTTGGGGGGCCCCTACGAGCAGTACTTC. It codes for CASSPLGGPYEQYF.

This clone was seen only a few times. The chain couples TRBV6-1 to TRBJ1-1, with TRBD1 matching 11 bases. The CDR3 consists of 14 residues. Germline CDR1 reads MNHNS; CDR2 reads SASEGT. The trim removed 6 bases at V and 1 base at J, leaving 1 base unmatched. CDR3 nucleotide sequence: TGTGCCAGCAGGGACAGGGGGCGGAACACTGAAGCTTTCTTT. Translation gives CASRDRGRNTEAFF.

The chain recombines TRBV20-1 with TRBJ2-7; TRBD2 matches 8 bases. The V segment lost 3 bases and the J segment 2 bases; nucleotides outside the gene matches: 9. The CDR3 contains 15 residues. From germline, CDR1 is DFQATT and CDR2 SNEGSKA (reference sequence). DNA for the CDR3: TGCAGTGCTAGGGGGGCTAGCGGGCAAACCTACGAGCAGTACTTC. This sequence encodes CSARGASGQTYEQYF.

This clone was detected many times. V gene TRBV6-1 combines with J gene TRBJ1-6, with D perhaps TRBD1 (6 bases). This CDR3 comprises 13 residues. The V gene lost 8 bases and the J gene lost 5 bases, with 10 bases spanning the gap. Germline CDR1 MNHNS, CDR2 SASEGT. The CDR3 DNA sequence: TGTGCCAGCGAGGACAGCGATAATTCACCCCTCCACTTT. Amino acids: CASEDSDNSPLHF.

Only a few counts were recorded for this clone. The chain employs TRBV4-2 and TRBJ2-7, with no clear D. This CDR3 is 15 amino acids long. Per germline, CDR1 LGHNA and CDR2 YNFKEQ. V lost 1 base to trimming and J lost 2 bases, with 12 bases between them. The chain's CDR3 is CASSQVPESTYEQYF. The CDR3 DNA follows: TGTGCCAGCAGCCAAGTCCCGGAATCAACCTACGAGCAGTACTTC.

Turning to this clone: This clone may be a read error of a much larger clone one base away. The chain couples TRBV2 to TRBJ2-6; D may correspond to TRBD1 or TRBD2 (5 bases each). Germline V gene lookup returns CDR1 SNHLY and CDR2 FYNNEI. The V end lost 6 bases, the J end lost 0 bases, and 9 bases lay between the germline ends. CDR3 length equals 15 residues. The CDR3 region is CASSGAVSGANVLTF. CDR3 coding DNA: TGTGCCAGCAGCGGGGCGGTCTCTGGGGCCAACGTCCTGACTTTC. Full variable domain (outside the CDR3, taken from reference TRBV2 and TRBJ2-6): EPEVTQTPSHQVTQMGQEVILRCVPISNHLYFYWYRQILGQKVEFLVSFYNNEISEKSEIFDDQFSVERPDGSNFTLKIRSTKLEDSAMYFCASSGAVSGANVLTFGAGSRLTVL.